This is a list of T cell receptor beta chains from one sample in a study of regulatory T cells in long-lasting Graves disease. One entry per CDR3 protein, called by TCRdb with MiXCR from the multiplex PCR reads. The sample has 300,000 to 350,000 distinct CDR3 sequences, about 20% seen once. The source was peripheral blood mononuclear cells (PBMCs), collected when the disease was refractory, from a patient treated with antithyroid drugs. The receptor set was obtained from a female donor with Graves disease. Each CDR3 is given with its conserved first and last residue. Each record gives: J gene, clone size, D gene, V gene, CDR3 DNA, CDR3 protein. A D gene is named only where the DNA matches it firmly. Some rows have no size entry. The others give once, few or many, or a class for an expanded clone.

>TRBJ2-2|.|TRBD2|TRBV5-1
TGCGCCAGCAGCGAGGGACTAGCGGGAGACCCGGGCACCGGGGAGCTGTTTTTT
CASSEGLAGDPGTGELFF
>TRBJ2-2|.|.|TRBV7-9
TGTGCCAGCAGCTTAGTACAGAACACCGGGGAGCTGCTTTTT
CASSLVQNTGELLF
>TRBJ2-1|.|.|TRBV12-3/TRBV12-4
TGTGCCAGCAGCTTAGGAGGGGGAGGCACCAATGAGCAGTTCTTC
CASSLGGGGTNEQFF
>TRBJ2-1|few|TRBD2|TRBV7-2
TGTGCCAGCAGCCCCTCGCGGGGGGGCCTCAAGAATGAGCAGTTCTTC
CASSPSRGGLKNEQFF
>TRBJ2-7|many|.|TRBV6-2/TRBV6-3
TGTGCCAGCAGTTTCGCCCCCTACGAGCAGTACTTC
CASSFAPYEQYF
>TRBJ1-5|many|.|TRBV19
TGTGCCAGTAGTATAGAAACAGGTGATCAGCCCCAGCATTTT
CASSIETGDQPQHF
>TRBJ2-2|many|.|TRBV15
TGTGCCACCAGCACAAAGCGAGGCACCGGGGAGCTGTTTTTT
CATSTKRGTGELFF
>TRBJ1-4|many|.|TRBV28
TGTGCCAGCACCCAAGCGGGGGCGGCTGAAAAACTGTTTTTT
CASTQAGAAEKLFF
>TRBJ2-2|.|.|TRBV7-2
TGTGCCAGCAGCTTATACAGGGGAGGCGCCGGGGAGCTGTTTTTT
CASSLYRGGAGELFF
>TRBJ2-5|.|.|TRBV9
TGTGCCAGCAGCGTAGAAGGGTCGATAGTAGAGACCCAGTACTTC
CASSVEGSIVETQYF
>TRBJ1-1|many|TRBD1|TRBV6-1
TGTGCCAGCAGTGCTTCCCTCCACGGGACAGACGAAGCTTTCTTT
CASSASLHGTDEAFF
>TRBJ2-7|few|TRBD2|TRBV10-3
TGTGCCATCAATACGGGCGGGACTACAAACGAGCAGTACTTC
CAINTGGTTNEQYF
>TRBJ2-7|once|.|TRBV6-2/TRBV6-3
TGTGCCAGCGGGCTAATTCGAACGCCGGGCGAGCAGTACTTC
CASGLIRTPGEQYF
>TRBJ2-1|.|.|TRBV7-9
TGTGCCAGCAGCTTAGTGAATGCCAGGGACAATGAGCAGTTCTTC
CASSLVNARDNEQFF
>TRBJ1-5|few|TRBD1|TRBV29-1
TGCAGCGTAGGGACAGGGCGGAACCAGCCCCAGCATTTT
CSVGTGRNQPQHF
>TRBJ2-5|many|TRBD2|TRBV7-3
TGTGCCAGCAGCTTGGGAGGTGCGGGGGTCGGTGAGACCCAGTACTTC
CASSLGGAGVGETQYF
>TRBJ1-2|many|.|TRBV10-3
TGTGCCATCTCACCGGCCCTCGCTAACTATGGCTACACCTTC
CAISPALANYGYTF
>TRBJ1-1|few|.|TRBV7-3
TGTGCCAGCAGCTTAACCCCCCAGGGAGTGGGGGACACTGAAGCTTTCTTT
CASSLTPQGVGDTEAFF
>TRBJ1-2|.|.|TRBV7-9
TGTGCCAGCAGCTTAGCGCAGGGGACACAAGGCTACACCTTC
CASSLAQGTQGYTF
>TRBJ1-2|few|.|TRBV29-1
TGCAGCGACCGGGACAAGGAAAATTGGACCTTC
CSDRDKENWTF
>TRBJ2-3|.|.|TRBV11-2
TGTGCCAGCAGCCCTACAGGGAGAGAGACAGATACGCAGTATTTT
CASSPTGRETDTQYF
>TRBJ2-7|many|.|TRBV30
TGTGCCTGGAGTATGGTTTACGAGCAGTACTTC
CAWSMVYEQYF
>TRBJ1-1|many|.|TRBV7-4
TGTGCCAGCAGCTTCCGGGGCGAGAACACTGAAGCTTTCTTT
CASSFRGENTEAFF
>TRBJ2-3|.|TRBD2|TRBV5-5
TGTGCCAGCAGCCGAATAAGCGGGGGGGGAGATACGCAGTATTTT
CASSRISGGGDTQYF
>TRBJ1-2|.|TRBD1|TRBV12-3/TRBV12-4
TGTGCCAGCAGAGAAACAGGGGGCGAGGACTATGGCTACACCTTC
CASRETGGEDYGYTF
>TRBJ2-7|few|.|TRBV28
TGTGCCAGCAGACGATATCAGGGGCTATACGAGCAGTACTTC
CASRRYQGLYEQYF
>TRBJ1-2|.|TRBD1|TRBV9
TGTGCCAGCAGCGTTCCCGGGACAGGGGCCTATGGCTACACCTTC
CASSVPGTGAYGYTF
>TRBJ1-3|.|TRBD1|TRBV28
TGTGCCAGCAGTCATGGACAGGCCTCTGGAAACACCATATATTTT
CASSHGQASGNTIYF
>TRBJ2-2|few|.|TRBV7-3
TGTGCCAGCAGCCCCGGCCAGGGATCTACCGGGGAGCTGTTTTTT
CASSPGQGSTGELFF
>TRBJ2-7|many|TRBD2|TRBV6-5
TGTGCCAGCAGTTCGGGACTAGCGACGACCTACGAGCAGTACTTC
CASSSGLATTYEQYF
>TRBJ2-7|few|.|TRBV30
TGTGCCTGGAGTGATTGGGGGCAACCTGTACGCTACGAGCAGTACTTC
CAWSDWGQPVRYEQYF
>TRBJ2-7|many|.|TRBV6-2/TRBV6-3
TGTGCCAGCAGTTACTCGAGTGGACGCCGGGACGAGCAGTACTTC
CASSYSSGRRDEQYF
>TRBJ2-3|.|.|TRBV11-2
TGTGCCAGCAGCTCCCCGCCCCTCTTCCGGGACCACCACACAGATACGCAGTATTTT
CASSSPPLFRDHHTDTQYF
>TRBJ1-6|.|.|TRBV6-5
TGTGCCAGCAGTTACCCCCCCCCACCAAGCCTCCACTTT
CASSYPPPPSLHF
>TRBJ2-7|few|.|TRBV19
TGTGCCAGTAGTCGTCAGATGGACAGAATTGGCTACGAGCAGTACTTC
CASSRQMDRIGYEQYF
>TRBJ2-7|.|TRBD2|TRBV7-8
TGTGCCAGCAGCATGGGACTAGCGGGCTCCTACGAGCAGTACTTC
CASSMGLAGSYEQYF
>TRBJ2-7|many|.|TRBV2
TGTGCCAGCACCCCCTGGGAGGACGAGCAGTACTTC
CASTPWEDEQYF